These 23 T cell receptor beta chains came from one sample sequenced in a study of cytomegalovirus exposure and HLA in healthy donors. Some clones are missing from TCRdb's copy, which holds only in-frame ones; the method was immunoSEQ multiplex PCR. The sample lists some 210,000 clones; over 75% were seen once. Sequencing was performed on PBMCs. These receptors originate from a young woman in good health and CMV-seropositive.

CDR3 loop: CASSAGNQPQHF. The CDR3 coding sequence is TGTGCCAGCAGTGCAGGGAATCAGCCCCAGCATTTT. This sequence joins TRBV6-1 and TRBJ1-5; perhaps TRBD1 as D (5 bases). The germline V gene encodes CDR1 MNHNS and CDR2 SASEGT. V shed 4 bases and J shed 4 bases, with 5 bases lying between them. The CDR3 is 12 residues long.

CDR3 sequence reads: CASRPQGAKYGYTF. CDR3 nucleotides: TGTGCCAGCAGACCACAGGGGGCGAAGTATGGCTACACCTTC. The chain joins TRBV27 to TRBJ1-2, with 9 positions matching TRBD1. This CDR3 contains 14 residues. The V and J ends lost 6 bases and 5 bases, in that order; junction bases with no gene match: 7. CDR1 and CDR2 from the germline V gene are MNHEY and SMNVEV (reference sequence).

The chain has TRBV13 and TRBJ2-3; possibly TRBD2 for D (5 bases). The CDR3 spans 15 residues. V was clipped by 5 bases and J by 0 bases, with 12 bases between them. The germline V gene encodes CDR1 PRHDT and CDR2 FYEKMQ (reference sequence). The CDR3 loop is CASSAEQRSTDTQYF. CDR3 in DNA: TGTGCCAGCAGCGCCGAGCAGCGGAGCACAGATACGCAGTATTTT.

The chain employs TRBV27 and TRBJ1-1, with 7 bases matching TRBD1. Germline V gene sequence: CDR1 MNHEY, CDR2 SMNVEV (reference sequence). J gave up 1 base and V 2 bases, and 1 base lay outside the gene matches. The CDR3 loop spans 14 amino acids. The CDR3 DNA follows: TGTGCCAGCAGTTTAAAGGGGGCGAACACTGAAGCTTTCTTT. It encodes CASSLKGANTEAFF.

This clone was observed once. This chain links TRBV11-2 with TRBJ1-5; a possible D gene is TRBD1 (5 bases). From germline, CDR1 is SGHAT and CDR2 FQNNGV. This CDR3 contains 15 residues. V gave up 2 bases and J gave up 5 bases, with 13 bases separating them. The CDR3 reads CASSLRGLVDQPQHF. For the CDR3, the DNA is TGTGCCAGCAGCTTACGGGGGTTAGTAGATCAGCCCCAGCATTTT. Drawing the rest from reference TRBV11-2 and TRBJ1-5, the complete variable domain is EAGVAQSPRYKIIEKRQSVAFWCNPISGHATLYWYQQILGQGPKLLIQFQNNGVVDDSQLPKDRFSAERLKGVDSTLKIQPAKLEDSAVYLCASSLRGLVDQPQHFGDGTRLSIL.

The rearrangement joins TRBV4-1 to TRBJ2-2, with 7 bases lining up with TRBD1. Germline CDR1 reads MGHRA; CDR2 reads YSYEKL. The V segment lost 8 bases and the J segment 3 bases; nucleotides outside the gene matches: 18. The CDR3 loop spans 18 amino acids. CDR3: CASLPRGGLQGYTGELFF. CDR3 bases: TGCGCCAGCCTTCCACGGGGTGGATTACAGGGGTACACCGGGGAGCTGTTTTTT.

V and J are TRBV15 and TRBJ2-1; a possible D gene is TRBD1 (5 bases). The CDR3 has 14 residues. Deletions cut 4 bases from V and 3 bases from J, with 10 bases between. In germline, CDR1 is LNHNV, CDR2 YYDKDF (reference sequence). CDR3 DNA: TGTGCCACCAGCACAGACAGTTACTACAATGAGCAGTTCTTC. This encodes CATSTDSYYNEQFF.

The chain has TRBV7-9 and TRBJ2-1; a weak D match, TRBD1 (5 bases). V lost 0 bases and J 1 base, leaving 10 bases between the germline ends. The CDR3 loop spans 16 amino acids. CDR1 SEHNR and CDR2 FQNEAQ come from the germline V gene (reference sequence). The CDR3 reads CASSLALGESYNEQFF. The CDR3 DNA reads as TGTGCCAGCAGCTTAGCGCTAGGGGAATCCTACAATGAGCAGTTCTTC.

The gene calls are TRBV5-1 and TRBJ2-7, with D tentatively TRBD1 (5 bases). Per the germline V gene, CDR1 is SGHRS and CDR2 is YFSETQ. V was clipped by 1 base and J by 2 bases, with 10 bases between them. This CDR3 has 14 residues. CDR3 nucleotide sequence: TGCGCCAGCAGCTTGAGGACAACCCCCTACGAGCAGTACTTC. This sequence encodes CASSLRTTPYEQYF.

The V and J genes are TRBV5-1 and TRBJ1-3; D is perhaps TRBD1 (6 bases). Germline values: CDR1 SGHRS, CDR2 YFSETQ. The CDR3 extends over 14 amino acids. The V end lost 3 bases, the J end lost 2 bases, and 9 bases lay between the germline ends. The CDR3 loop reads CASSSGEPGNTIYF. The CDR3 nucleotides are TGCGCCAGCAGCTCAGGGGAACCTGGAAACACCATATATTTT.

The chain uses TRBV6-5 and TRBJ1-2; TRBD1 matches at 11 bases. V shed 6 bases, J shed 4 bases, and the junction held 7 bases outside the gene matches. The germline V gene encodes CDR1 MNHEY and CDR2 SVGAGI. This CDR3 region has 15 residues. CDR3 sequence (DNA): TGTGCCAGCAGAACAGTGGGACAGGGGGTCTATGGCTACACCTTC. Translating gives CASRTVGQGVYGYTF.

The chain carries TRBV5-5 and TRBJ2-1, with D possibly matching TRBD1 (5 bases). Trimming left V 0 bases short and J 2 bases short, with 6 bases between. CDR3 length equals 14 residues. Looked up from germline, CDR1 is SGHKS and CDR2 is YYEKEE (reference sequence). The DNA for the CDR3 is TGTGCCAGCAGCTTGGCGACAGCCTACAATGAGCAGTTCTTC. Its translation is CASSLATAYNEQFF.

CDR3 protein: CASSVSGGGSWETQYF. The CDR3 DNA reads TGTGCCAGCAGCGTAAGTGGAGGGGGCAGTTGGGAGACCCAGTACTTC. The genes are TRBV9 and TRBJ2-5; possibly TRBD1 for D (7 bases). The CDR3 contains 16 residues. Trimming cost V 1 base and J 5 bases, with 18 bases left between them. Germline CDR1 SGDLS, CDR2 YYNGEE.

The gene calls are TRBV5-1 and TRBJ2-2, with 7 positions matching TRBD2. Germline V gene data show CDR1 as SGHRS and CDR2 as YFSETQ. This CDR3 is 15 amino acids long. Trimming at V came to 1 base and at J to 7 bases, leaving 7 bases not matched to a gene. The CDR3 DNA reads TGCGCCAGCAGCTTGACAAGCGGGACGTTCGGGGAGCTGTTTTTT. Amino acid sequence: CASSLTSGTFGELFF.

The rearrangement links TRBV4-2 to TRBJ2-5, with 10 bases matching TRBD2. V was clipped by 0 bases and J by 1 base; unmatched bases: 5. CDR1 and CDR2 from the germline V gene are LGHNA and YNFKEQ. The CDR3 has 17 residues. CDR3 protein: CASSQDGSGRAQETQYF. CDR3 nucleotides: TGTGCCAGCAGCCAAGATGGAAGCGGGAGGGCCCAAGAGACCCAGTACTTC.

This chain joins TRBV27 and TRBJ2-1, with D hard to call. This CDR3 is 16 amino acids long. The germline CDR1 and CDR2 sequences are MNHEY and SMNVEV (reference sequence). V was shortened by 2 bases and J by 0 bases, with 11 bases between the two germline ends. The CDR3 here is CASSLELPSSYNEQFF. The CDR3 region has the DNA TGTGCCAGCAGTTTAGAACTACCCAGCTCCTACAATGAGCAGTTCTTC.

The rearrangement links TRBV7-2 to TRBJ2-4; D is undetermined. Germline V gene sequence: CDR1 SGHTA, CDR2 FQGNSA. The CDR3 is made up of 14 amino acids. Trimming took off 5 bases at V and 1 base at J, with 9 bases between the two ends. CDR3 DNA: TGTGCCAGCAGCCCGACCGGGGCCAAAAACATTCAGTACTTC. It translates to CASSPTGAKNIQYF.

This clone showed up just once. CDR3 DNA sequence: TGCGCCAGCAGCCTCGGACAGGGCGAAGATACGCAGTATTTT. It specifies CASSLGQGEDTQYF. The chain links TRBV5-1 to TRBJ2-3, with TRBD1 matching over 8 bases. Germline V lookup: CDR1 SGHRS, CDR2 YFSETQ. V lost 4 bases, J lost 5 bases, and 6 bases stayed unmatched. This CDR3 spans 14 amino acids.

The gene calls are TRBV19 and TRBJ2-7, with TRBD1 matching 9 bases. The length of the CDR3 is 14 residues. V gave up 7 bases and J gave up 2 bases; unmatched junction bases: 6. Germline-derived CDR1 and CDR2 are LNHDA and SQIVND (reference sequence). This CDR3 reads CASTSGTGPYEQYF. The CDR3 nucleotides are TGTGCCAGTACCTCCGGGACAGGGCCCTACGAGCAGTACTTC.

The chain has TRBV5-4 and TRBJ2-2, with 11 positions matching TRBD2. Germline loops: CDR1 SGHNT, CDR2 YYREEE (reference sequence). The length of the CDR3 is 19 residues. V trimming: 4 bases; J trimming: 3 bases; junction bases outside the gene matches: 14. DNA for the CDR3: TGTGCCAGCAGCACGCCGGGAGGAACTAGCGGGAGTTACACCGGGGAGCTGTTTTTT. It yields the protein CASSTPGGTSGSYTGELFF.

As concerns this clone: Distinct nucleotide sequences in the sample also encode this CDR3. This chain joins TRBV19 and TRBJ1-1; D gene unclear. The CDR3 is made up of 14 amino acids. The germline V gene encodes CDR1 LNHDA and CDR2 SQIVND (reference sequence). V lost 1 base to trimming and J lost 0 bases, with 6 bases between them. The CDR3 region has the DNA TGTGCCAGTAGTATAGGTGGGCTGAACACTGAAGCTTTCTTT. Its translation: CASSIGGLNTEAFF.

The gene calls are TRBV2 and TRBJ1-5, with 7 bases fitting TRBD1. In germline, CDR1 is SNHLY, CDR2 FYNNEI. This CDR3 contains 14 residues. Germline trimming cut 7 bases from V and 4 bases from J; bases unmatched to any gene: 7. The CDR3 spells CASNPGQRNQPQHF. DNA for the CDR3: TGTGCCAGCAACCCGGGACAGAGGAATCAGCCCCAGCATTTT.

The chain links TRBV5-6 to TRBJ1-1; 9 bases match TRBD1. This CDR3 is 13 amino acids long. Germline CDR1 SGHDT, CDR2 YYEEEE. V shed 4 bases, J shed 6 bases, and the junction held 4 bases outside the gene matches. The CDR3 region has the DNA TGTGCCAGCAGCCTGACAGGGGGGCCTGAAGCTTTCTTT. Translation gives CASSLTGGPEAFF.